The T cell receptor (beta chain) under discussion was sequenced for a study of blood T cells in healthy people across ages. This clonotype was recorded once. The CDR3 is 12 residues long. Trimming took 2 bases from V and 10 from J, leaving 9 bases between them. CDR1 SGHVS and CDR2 FQNEAQ come from the germline V gene. A J-beta primer mix and a sample-barcoded 5' primer were used in a second PCR of about 7 to 12 cycles. The authors tagged each cDNA molecule using a template-switch adaptor with 12 random nucleotides. TCRdb reprocessed the 5' RACE reads with MiXCR, giving one entry per CDR3 protein. The repertoire includes 1,800,000 or so distinct CDR3 sequences, approximately 39% of them detected once, and about 21% sits in the top ten.

The chain has TRBV7-8 and TRBJ2-1; D unclear. Material: blood. This TCR came from a human donor in good health. CDR3 bases: TGTGCCAGCAGCTTATTGCTAAAGGAGCAGTTCTTC. As protein: CASSLLLKEQFF.